A single T cell receptor (beta chain) is shown here with its context. Its specificity is not known. Libraries were prepared by immunoSEQ multiplex PCR; TCRdb keeps only in-frame clonotypes and omits some of them. The data hold roughly 80,000 clones, with roughly 85% observed a single time. The sample belongs to a study of T cell responses to AZD1222 COVID-19 vaccine. The study, taken as a whole, reports: A mostly white British donor set with more females was recruited, and clonal diversity was possibly underestimated.

Germline loops: CDR1 SSHAT, CDR2 FNYEAQ (reference sequence). The CDR3 is made up of 13 amino acids. J is TRBJ2-3 and V is TRBV7-7; D might be TRBD2 (6 bases). The origin of this receptor is an adult who received the AZD1222 COVID-19 vaccine. This specimen was peripheral blood, taken 28 days after the second AZD1222 dose. CDR3 DNA sequence: TGTGCTAGCTCAGCAGGGACTGTAGATACGCAGTATTTT. This encodes CASSAGTVDTQYF.